Shown below are 30 T cell receptor beta chains from a single sample sequenced in a study of OX40 agonist ivuxolimab in advanced cancers. Method: immunoSEQ multiplex PCR; TCRdb's copy keeps in-frame clones and lacks some. This sample carries 70,000 to 100,000 clones, approximately 81% of them seen once, and the ten largest clones take roughly 1.1%. Specimen: CD4+ or CD8+ T cells sorted from blood, collected in a trial of the OX40 agonist ivuxolimab. Receptor source: an adult with an advanced solid tumor such as melanoma, head and neck, liver or kidney cancer.

The J gene is TRBJ2-7, the V gene TRBV28; D is ambiguous. Per the germline V gene, CDR1 is MDHEN and CDR2 is SYDVKM. The CDR3 covers 12 residues. V was clipped by 6 bases and J by 2 bases, with 8 bases between them. This chain's CDR3 is CASRRGPYEQYF. CDR3 nucleotides: TGTGCCAGCAGGAGAGGCCCCTACGAGCAGTACTTC. Full variable domain (missing parts from reference TRBV28 and TRBJ2-7): DVKVTQSSRYLVKRTGEKVFLECVQDMDHENMFWYRQDPGLGLRLIYFSYDVKMKEKGDIPEGYSVSREKKERFSLILESASTNQTSMYLCASRRGPYEQYFGPGTRLTVT.

The chain couples TRBV6-4 to TRBJ2-2, with 9 bases matching TRBD1. The CDR3 loop spans 15 amino acids. The germline CDR1 and CDR2 sequences are MRHNA and SNTAGT. The V gene end was trimmed by 7 bases and the J gene end by 3 bases; junction bases not matched to a gene: 6. The CDR3 bases are TGTGCCAGCAAACCACAGGGGGCTGACACCGGGGAGCTGTTTTTT. Protein: CASKPQGADTGELFF.

This chain joins TRBV15 and TRBJ1-2; D possibly corresponds to TRBD1 (5 bases). The germline CDR1 and CDR2 sequences are LNHNV and YYDKDF (reference sequence). The ends were cut back, 1 base at V and 4 bases at J, with 19 bases in the middle. The length of the CDR3 is 17 residues. The CDR3 DNA reads TGTGCCACCAGCAGAGGTCCACGGGACGGCGGGGCCTATGGCTACACCTTC. Its translation is CATSRGPRDGGAYGYTF.

This clone was picked up a small number of times. The chain uses TRBV6-1 and TRBJ1-6, with D possibly matching TRBD1 (6 bases). The CDR3 runs 17 residues. V was pared by 3 bases and J by 3 bases, with 15 bases between. The germline CDR1 and CDR2 sequences are MNHNS and SASEGT. Here the CDR3 reads CASSDRQGSVYNSPLHF. CDR3 in DNA: TGTGCCAGCAGTGATAGGCAGGGGAGCGTCTATAATTCACCCCTCCACTTT.

This chain links TRBV6-5 with TRBJ1-4, with D unclear. Germline-derived CDR1 and CDR2 are MNHEY and SVGAGI. This CDR3 is 12 amino acids long. Trimming cost V 4 bases and J 8 bases, with 8 bases left between them. The CDR3 region is CASSLGEEKLFF. The CDR3 DNA reads TGTGCCAGCAGTTTAGGAGAAGAAAAACTGTTTTTT.

This chain uses TRBV6-5 with TRBJ2-2, with D perhaps matching TRBD2 (6 bases). Trimming removed 0 bases at V and 6 bases at J, with 11 bases between. The CDR3 length is 15 residues. From germline, CDR1 is MNHEY and CDR2 SVGAGI. CDR3 sequence reads: CASSYSKGGAGELFF. CDR3 DNA sequence: TGTGCCAGCAGTTACTCGAAAGGAGGGGCCGGGGAGCTGTTTTTT.

The J gene is TRBJ2-4, the V gene TRBV19; 8 positions agree with TRBD2. This CDR3 region has 18 residues. Germline V gives CDR1 LNHDA, CDR2 SQIVND (reference sequence). Unmatched junction bases numbered 13, after V lost 3 bases and J lost 3 bases. CDR3 nucleotides: TGTGCCAGTAGTATGGATTTCGGGGGGGATGTAGGCAAAAACATTCAGTACTTC. Its translation: CASSMDFGGDVGKNIQYF.

This chain joins TRBV5-1 and TRBJ2-3, with TRBD1 as a possible D gene (5 bases). The germline V gene encodes CDR1 SGHRS and CDR2 YFSETQ. The CDR3 totals 15 residues. The V and J ends lost 1 base and 3 bases respectively, with 12 bases between them. The CDR3 sequence is CASSLNQGTTDTQYF. The CDR3 DNA follows: TGCGCCAGCAGCTTGAACCAGGGTACGACAGATACGCAGTATTTT.

The chain recombines TRBV19 with TRBJ1-5; D gene ambiguous. CDR1 is LNHDA and CDR2 is SQIVND in the germline V gene (reference sequence). V was pared by 0 bases and J by 4 bases, with 7 bases between. The CDR3 extends over 14 amino acids. The CDR3 loop is CASSIDTENQPQHF. CDR3 DNA sequence: TGTGCCAGTAGTATAGACACAGAGAATCAGCCCCAGCATTTT.

The CDR3 sequence: CATLEGASGQPQHF. The CDR3 nucleotides are TGTGCCACCCTGGAGGGGGCTTCGGGTCAGCCCCAGCATTTT. The rearrangement uses TRBV19 and TRBJ1-5; 7 nucleotides match TRBD1. Trimming cost V 10 bases and J 6 bases; bases outside gene matches: 12. This CDR3 contains 14 residues. Germline CDR1 and CDR2: LNHDA and SQIVND (reference sequence).

DNA of the CDR3: TGTGCCAGCAGCTTGGGGCAGCCCACAGATACGCAGTATTTT. Translating gives CASSLGQPTDTQYF. The rearrangement joins TRBV5-6 to TRBJ2-3; D unclear. Deletions cut 0 bases from V and 2 bases from J, with 7 bases between. The germline gives CDR1 SGHDT, CDR2 YYEEEE. The CDR3 runs 14 residues. Looking up the rest from reference TRBV5-6 and TRBJ2-3 gives the full variable domain: DAGVTQSPTHLIKTRGQQVTLRCSPKSGHDTVSWYQQALGQGPQFIFQYYEEEERQRGNFPDRFSGHQFPNYSSELNVNALLLGDSALYLCASSLGQPTDTQYFGPGTRLTVL.

The chain joins TRBV9 to TRBJ2-3; D is ambiguous. This CDR3 is 14 amino acids long. CDR1 and CDR2 (germline): SGDLS, YYNGEE. The V and J ends lost 0 bases and 3 bases respectively, with 8 bases between them. The CDR3 nucleotides are TGTGCCAGCAGCGTAGCGCAAGGAACAGATACGCAGTATTTT. It yields the protein CASSVAQGTDTQYF.

V gene TRBV2 combines with J gene TRBJ2-5, with D perhaps TRBD2 (5 bases). This CDR3 is built from 13 residues. CDR1 and CDR2 (germline): SNHLY, FYNNEI. Trimming cost V 11 bases and J 1 base, with 14 bases left between them. As DNA, the CDR3 is TGTGCCGGAAGCCCCCGGGGCCAAGAGACCCAGTACTTC. Encoded protein: CAGSPRGQETQYF.

This chain uses TRBV6-1 with TRBJ2-1, with 8 bases matching TRBD1. CDR1 MNHNS and CDR2 SASEGT come from the germline V gene. This CDR3 has 13 residues. V lost 10 bases to trimming and J lost 6 bases; unmatched junction nucleotides: 8. CDR3 residues: CATRQGLSNEQFF. CDR3 nucleotide sequence: TGTGCCACCCGACAGGGGTTGTCCAATGAGCAGTTCTTC.

The chain employs TRBV10-3 and TRBJ1-5; D uncertain. Germline V gene sequence: CDR1 ENHRY, CDR2 SYGVKD. V was trimmed by 8 bases and J by 0 bases, leaving 11 bases between them. The CDR3 covers 14 residues. CDR3 region: CAIAAADSNQPQHF. CDR3 in DNA: TGTGCCATCGCGGCGGCAGATAGCAATCAGCCCCAGCATTTT.

This chain uses TRBV19 with TRBJ2-1; no definite D call. Between the trimmed V and J ends, which lost 7 bases and 7 bases, there was a span of 17 bases. The germline V gene has CDR1 LNHDA and CDR2 SQIVND (reference sequence). The length of the CDR3 is 14 residues. The CDR3 DNA reads TGTGCCAGTACCCCCTCTGGGCTCGCAAATGAGCAGTTCTTC. Amino acid sequence: CASTPSGLANEQFF.

This sequence joins TRBV7-3 and TRBJ2-3; 12 positions match TRBD2. Germline V gene lookup returns CDR1 SGHTA and CDR2 FQGTGA. V gave up 2 bases and J gave up 1 base; unmatched junction bases: 7. This CDR3 is built from 18 residues. The CDR3 sequence is CASSLLPTSGGRTDTQYF. Written as DNA, the CDR3 is TGTGCCAGCAGCTTACTCCCGACTAGCGGGGGACGCACAGATACGCAGTATTTT.

The V call is TRBV27, the J call TRBJ1-4; 7 bases agree with TRBD1. From germline, CDR1 is MNHEY and CDR2 SMNVEV (reference sequence). V shed 6 bases and J 8 bases; nucleotides not matched to a gene: 15. CDR3 length: 16 amino acids. CDR3 coding DNA: TGTGCCAGCAGAGAGGGGGGACGACAGGGAGGCGAAAAACTGTTTTTT. Its protein is CASREGGRQGGEKLFF. Complete variable domain (other parts from reference TRBV27 and TRBJ1-4): EAQVTQNPRYLITVTGKKLTVTCSQNMNHEYMSWYRQDPGLGLRQIYYSMNVEVTDKGDVPEGYKVSRKEKRNFPLILESPSPNQTSLYFCASREGGRQGGEKLFFGSGTQLSVL.

V is TRBV6-6 and J is TRBJ2-1; maybe TRBD1 (6 bases). CDR3 length equals 12 residues. The germline gives CDR1 MNHNY, CDR2 SVGAGI (reference sequence). V was trimmed by 6 bases and J by 10 bases, leaving 13 bases between them. The CDR3 DNA reads TGTGCCAGCAGATACAGGGTCGGGGAGCAGTTCTTC. This encodes CASRYRVGEQFF.

This clone was seen at least ten times. The genes are TRBV6-1 and TRBJ1-2; 8 nucleotides line up with TRBD1. The CDR3 runs 13 residues. After removal of 6 bases from V and 3 bases from J, the junction contained 3 bases not matched to a gene. Germline loops: CDR1 MNHNS, CDR2 SASEGT. For the CDR3, the DNA is TGTGCCAGCAGCCCACAGGGGGACTATGGCTACACCTTC. Translated: CASSPQGDYGYTF.

J is TRBJ2-5 and V is TRBV11-1; a weak D match, TRBD1 (6 bases). The CDR3 has 15 residues. Trimming pared 1 base from V and 4 bases from J, leaving 13 bases between. Germline V gene lookup returns CDR1 SGHAT and CDR2 FQDESV (reference sequence). CDR3 coding DNA: TGTGCCAGCAGCTTAGGGGACACCAGGAGAGAGACCCAGTACTTC. This sequence encodes CASSLGDTRRETQYF.

The chain recombines TRBV2 with TRBJ1-1, with 7 bases matching TRBD1. With 5 bases clipped from V and 1 base from J, the junction kept 4 bases outside the gene matches. CDR1 SNHLY and CDR2 FYNNEI come from the germline V gene. CDR3 length equals 14 residues. CDR3 sequence (DNA): TGTGCCAGCAGTTGGGACAGAACGAACACTGAAGCTTTCTTT. Translation gives CASSWDRTNTEAFF.

This chain uses TRBV4-3 with TRBJ2-6, with a weak D call TRBD2 (5 bases). Germline values: CDR1 LGHNA, CDR2 YSLEER. The CDR3 is 16 amino acids. The V gene lost 1 base and the J gene lost 1 base, with 8 bases spanning the gap. This CDR3 is CASSQVEGSGANVLTF. The CDR3 DNA is TGCGCCAGCAGCCAAGTTGAGGGTTCTGGGGCCAACGTCCTGACTTTC.

This clone was counted a few times. V and J are TRBV5-1 and TRBJ1-1; D not certain. The V gene lost 4 bases and the J gene lost 1 base, with 11 bases spanning the gap. CDR3 length: 14 amino acids. Germline CDR1 SGHRS, CDR2 YFSETQ. DNA for the CDR3: TGCGCCAGCAGCCGACACATTGAGAACACTGAAGCTTTCTTT. Its protein product is CASSRHIENTEAFF.

This clone appeared a few times. The CDR3 DNA follows: TGCAGTGCTCCGGGGGGTGGTGAGCAGTTCTTC. Amino acids: CSAPGGGEQFF. The V and J genes are TRBV20-1 and TRBJ2-1; 7 positions match TRBD2. J lost 9 bases, V lost 5 bases, and 4 bases had no gene match. The germline gives CDR1 DFQATT, CDR2 SNEGSKA (reference sequence). This CDR3 has 11 residues.

The chain is built from TRBV19 and TRBJ2-2; 10 nucleotides line up with TRBD2. V shed 0 bases and J 2 bases; nucleotides not matched to a gene: 6. This CDR3 is 18 amino acids long. Germline V lookup: CDR1 LNHDA, CDR2 SQIVND (reference sequence). CDR3 in DNA: TGTGCCAGTAGTATAGAGGTAGCGGGGGGCCTTAACACCGGGGAGCTGTTTTTT. It encodes CASSIEVAGGLNTGELFF.

V and J are TRBV19 and TRBJ1-3; D not resolved. The ends were cut back, 5 bases at V and 2 bases at J, with 16 bases in the middle. The CDR3 runs to 16 residues. Germline CDR1 is LNHDA and CDR2 is SQIVND (reference sequence). The CDR3 reads CASSSQTLDPGNTIYF. CDR3 coding DNA: TGTGCCAGTAGTTCGCAAACTCTAGACCCTGGAAACACCATATATTTT.

This chain links TRBV10-1 with TRBJ1-1, with TRBD1 as a possible D gene (5 bases). This CDR3 comprises 11 residues. The germline V gene encodes CDR1 WNHNN and CDR2 SYGVQD (reference sequence). Trimming left V 5 bases short and J 4 bases short, with 5 bases between. CDR3 sequence: CASSRGTEAFF. The DNA of the CDR3 is TGCGCCAGCAGTAGGGGCACTGAAGCTTTCTTT.

The chain is built from TRBV7-2 and TRBJ2-1, with 8 bases matching TRBD2. Germline loops: CDR1 SGHTA, CDR2 FQGNSA. CDR3 size: 16 residues. The V and J ends lost 2 bases and 9 bases, in that order; junction bases with no gene match: 12. CDR3 protein: CASSLKGAGGLGEQFF. The CDR3 DNA is TGTGCCAGCAGCTTAAAAGGTGCGGGAGGACTTGGTGAGCAGTTCTTC.

This clone appeared a few times. This chain joins TRBV6-1 and TRBJ1-5, with D unresolved. V lost 8 bases and J 0 bases, leaving 11 bases between the germline ends. Germline assignment: CDR1 MNHNS and CDR2 SASEGT. CDR3 length: 14 amino acids. Here the CDR3 reads CASQIANSNQPQHF. The CDR3 nucleotides are TGTGCCAGCCAGATTGCCAATAGCAATCAGCCCCAGCATTTT.